The TCR beta chain under discussion was sequenced for a study of Graves' ophthalmopathy and Graves' hyperthyroidism. This clonotype was seen many times. Using RNA transcripts, the TCR beta CDR3 regions were amplified. A first-round RT-PCR used HTBI primers, followed by a second-round multiplex PCR. TCRdb independently ran MiXCR on the multiplex PCR reads; one entry per CDR3 protein. The repertoire consists of about 390,000 distinct CDR3 sequences, with 15% occurring once and the leading ten covering 5.5% to 7%. About 10 ml of fresh blood yielded the PBMCs by density gradient. Trimming cost V 3 bases and J 4 bases, with 22 bases left between them. In germline, CDR1 is MNHEY, CDR2 SMNVEV (reference sequence). This CDR3 has 17 residues.

This chain uses TRBV27 with TRBJ2-7, with D perhaps TRBD1 (8 bases). This clonotype was obtained from a woman aged 18 to 35 with stable Graves' hyperthyroidism. Material: peripheral blood. The CDR3 nucleotides read TGTGCCAGCAGTTTGGGGCCCGGACAGGGAGGGTTGTACGAGCAGTACTTC. Protein: CASSLGPGQGGLYEQYF.